This TCR beta chain was identified during a study of blood T cell repertoires in COVID-19. TCRdb's table, derived via immunoSEQ multiplex PCR, lists solely in-frame clones and lacks some. The sample contains approximately 300,000 clones, around 85% of which appear only once. Participants were aged about 18 to 89 years from 20 to 30 US areas. Material: PBMCs or T cells enriched from blood (not recorded which). The TCR comes from a woman between 25 and 40 years old who had been exposed to COVID-19.

The CDR3 sequence is CASSIGRGSGNTIYF. As DNA, the CDR3 is TGTGCCAGTAGTATCGGCAGGGGGTCTGGAAACACCATATATTTT. The chain has TRBV19 and TRBJ1-3; 7 nucleotides match TRBD1. There are 15 residues in the CDR3. From germline, CDR1 is LNHDA and CDR2 SQIVND (reference sequence). J was trimmed by 1 base and V by 3 bases; bases with no gene match: 3.